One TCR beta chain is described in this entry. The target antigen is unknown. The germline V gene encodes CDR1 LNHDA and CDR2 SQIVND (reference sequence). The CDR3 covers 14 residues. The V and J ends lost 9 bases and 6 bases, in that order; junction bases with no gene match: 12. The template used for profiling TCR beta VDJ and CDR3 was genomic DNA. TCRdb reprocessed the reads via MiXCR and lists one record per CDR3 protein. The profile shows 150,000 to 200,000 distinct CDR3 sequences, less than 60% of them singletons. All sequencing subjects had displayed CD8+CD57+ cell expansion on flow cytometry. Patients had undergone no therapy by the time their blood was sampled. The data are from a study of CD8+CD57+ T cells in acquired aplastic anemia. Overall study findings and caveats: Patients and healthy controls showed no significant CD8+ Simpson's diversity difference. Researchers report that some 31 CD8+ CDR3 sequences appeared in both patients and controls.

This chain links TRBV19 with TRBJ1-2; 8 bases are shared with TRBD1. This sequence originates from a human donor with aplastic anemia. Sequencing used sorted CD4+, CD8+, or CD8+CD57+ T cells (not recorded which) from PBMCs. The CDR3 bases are TGTGCCAGCGGACGACAGGGGAGGCGGGATGGCTACACCTTC. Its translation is CASGRQGRRDGYTF.